Listed here are 3 T cell receptor beta chains from one sample, sequenced in a study of blood T cells in healthy people across ages. A J-beta primer mix and a sample-barcoded 5' primer were used in a second PCR of roughly 6 to 11 cycles. TCRdb re-derived calls from the 5' RACE reads in MiXCR, one entry per CDR3 protein. The data hold 750,000 to 950,000 distinct CDR3 sequences, with about a quarter observed a single time. These sequences were also reported in another study, on T cells of mothers and their children.

What was sequenced was blood. These TCRs come from a boy younger than 18 in good health.

The J gene is TRBJ2-5, the V gene TRBV3-1; D possibly corresponds to TRBD2 (6 bases). Gene TRBJ2-7 matches the end of the DNA better, so the J call may be wrong. Germline CDR1 and CDR2: LGHDT and YNNKEL (reference sequence). This CDR3 spans 15 amino acids. The CDR3 reads CASSQDGASAHEQYF. The DNA for the CDR3 is TGTGCCAGCAGCCAAGATGGGGCTAGCGCCCACGAGCAGTACTTC.

The chain uses TRBV27 and TRBJ2-5; TRBD1 matches 9 bases. Judging by the DNA end, TRBJ2-7 fits better; the J call may be wrong. CDR1 and CDR2 (germline): MNHEY, SMNVEV (reference sequence). This CDR3 comprises 16 residues. The CDR3 sequence is CASSLSGTGYSYEQYF. The CDR3 DNA sequence: TGTGCCAGCAGTTTATCGGGGACAGGGTATTCCTACGAGCAGTACTTC.

The chain joins TRBV20-1 to TRBJ1-4; D gene ambiguous. The CDR3 spans 14 residues. Germline CDR1 DFQATT, CDR2 SNEGSKA (reference sequence). V was trimmed by 2 bases and J by 5 bases, leaving 12 bases between them. CDR3 loop: CSARPTSGNEKLFF. The DNA of the CDR3 is TGCAGTGCTAGACCCACGAGCGGGAATGAAAAACTGTTTTTT.